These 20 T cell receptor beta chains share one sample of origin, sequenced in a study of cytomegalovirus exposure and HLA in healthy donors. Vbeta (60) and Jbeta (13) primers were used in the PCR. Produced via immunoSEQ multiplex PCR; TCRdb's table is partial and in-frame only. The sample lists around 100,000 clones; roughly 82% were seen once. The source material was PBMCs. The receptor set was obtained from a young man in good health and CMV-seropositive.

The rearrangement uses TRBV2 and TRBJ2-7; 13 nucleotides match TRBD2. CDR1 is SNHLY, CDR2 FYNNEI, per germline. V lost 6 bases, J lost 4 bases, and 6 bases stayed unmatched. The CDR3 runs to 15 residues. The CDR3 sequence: CASSPLAGGVYEQYF. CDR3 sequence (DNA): TGTGCCAGCAGCCCACTAGCGGGAGGGGTTTACGAGCAGTACTTC.

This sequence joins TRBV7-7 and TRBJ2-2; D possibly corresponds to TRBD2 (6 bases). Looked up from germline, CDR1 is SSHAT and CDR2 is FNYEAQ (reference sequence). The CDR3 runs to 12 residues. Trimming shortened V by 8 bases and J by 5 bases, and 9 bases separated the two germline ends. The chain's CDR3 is CASGRETGELFF. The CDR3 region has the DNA TGTGCCAGCGGACGGGAGACCGGGGAGCTGTTTTTT.

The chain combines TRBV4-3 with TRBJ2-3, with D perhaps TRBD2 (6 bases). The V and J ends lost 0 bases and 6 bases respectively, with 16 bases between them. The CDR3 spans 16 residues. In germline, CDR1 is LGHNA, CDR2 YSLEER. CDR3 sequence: CASSQEAGTHGDTQYF. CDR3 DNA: TGCGCCAGCAGCCAAGAGGCCGGGACTCACGGCGATACGCAGTATTTT.

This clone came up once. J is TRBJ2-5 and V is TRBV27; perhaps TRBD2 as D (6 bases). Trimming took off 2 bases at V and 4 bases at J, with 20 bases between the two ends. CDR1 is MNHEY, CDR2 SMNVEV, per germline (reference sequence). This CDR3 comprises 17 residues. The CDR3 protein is CASSLGGRGPTRETQYF. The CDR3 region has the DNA TGTGCCAGCAGTTTAGGTGGGCGGGGACCGACAAGAGAGACCCAGTACTTC.

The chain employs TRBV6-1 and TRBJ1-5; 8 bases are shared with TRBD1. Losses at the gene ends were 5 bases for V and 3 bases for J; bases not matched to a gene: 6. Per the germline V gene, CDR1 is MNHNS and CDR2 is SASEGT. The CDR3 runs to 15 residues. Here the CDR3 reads CASSSGTGYNQPQHF. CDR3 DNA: TGTGCCAGCAGTTCCGGGACAGGTTACAATCAGCCCCAGCATTTT.

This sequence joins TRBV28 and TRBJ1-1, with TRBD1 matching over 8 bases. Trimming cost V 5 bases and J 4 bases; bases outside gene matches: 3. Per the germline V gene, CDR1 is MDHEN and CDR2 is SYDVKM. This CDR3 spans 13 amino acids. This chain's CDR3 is CASSRTGGTEAFF. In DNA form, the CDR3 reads TGTGCCAGCAGTCGTACAGGGGGCACTGAAGCTTTCTTT.

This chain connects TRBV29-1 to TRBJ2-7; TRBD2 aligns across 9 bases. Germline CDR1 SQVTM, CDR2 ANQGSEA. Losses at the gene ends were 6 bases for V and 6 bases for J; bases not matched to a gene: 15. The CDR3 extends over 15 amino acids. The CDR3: CSVRLVGPAGGEQYF. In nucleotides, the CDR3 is TGCAGCGTCCGATTGGTGGGCCCAGCGGGAGGCGAGCAGTACTTC.

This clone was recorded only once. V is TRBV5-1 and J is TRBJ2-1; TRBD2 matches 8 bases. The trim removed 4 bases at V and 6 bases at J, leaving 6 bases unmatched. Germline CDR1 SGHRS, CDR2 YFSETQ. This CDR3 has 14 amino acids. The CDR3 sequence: CASSRGGPSNEQFF. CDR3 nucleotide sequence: TGCGCCAGCAGCCGCGGGGGGCCGAGCAATGAGCAGTTCTTC.

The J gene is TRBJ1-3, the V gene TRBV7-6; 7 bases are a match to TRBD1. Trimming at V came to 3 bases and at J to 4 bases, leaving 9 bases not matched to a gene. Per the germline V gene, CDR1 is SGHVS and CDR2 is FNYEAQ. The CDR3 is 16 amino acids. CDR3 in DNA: TGTGCCAGCAGCTTTGACGGGACAGTCGACGGAAACACCATATATTTT. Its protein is CASSFDGTVDGNTIYF.

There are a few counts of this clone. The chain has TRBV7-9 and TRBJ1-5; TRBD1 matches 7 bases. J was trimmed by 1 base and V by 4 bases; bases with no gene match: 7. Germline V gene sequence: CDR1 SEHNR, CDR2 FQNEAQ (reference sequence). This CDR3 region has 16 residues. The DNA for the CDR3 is TGTGCCAGCAGCTCCTCGACAGGGACCAGCAATCAGCCCCAGCATTTT. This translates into CASSSSTGTSNQPQHF.

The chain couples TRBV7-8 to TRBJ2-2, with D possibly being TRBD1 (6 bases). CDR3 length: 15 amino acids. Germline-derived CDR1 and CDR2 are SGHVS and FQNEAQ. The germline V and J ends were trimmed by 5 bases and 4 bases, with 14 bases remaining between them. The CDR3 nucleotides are TGTGCCAGCAGCGTATTAGGGGGAAGCACCGGGGAGCTGTTTTTT. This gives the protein CASSVLGGSTGELFF.

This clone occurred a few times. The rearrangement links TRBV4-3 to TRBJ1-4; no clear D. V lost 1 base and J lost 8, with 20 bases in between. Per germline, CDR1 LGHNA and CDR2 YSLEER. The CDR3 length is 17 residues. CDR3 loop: CASSQGALAEGGEKLFF. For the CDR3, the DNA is TGCGCCAGCAGCCAAGGGGCCTTGGCAGAGGGAGGGGAAAAACTGTTTTTT.

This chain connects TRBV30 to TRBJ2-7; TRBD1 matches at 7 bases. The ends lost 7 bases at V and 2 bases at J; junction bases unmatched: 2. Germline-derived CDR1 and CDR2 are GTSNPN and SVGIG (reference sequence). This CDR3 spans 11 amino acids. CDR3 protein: CASGGPYEQYF. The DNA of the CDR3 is TGTGCCTCAGGGGGACCCTACGAGCAGTACTTC.

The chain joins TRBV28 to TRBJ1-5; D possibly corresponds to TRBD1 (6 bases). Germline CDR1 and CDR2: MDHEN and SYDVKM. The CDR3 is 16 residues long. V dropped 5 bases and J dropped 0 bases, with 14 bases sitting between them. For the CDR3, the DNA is TGTGCCAGCAGTCTGGGGGGGCTGAATAGCAATCAGCCCCAGCATTTT. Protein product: CASSLGGLNSNQPQHF.

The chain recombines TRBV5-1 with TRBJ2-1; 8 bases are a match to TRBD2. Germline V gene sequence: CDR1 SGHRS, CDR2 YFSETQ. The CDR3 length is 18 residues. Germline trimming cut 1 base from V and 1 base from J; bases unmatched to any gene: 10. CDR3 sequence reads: CASSLSFGGRRSYNEQFF. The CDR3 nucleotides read TGCGCCAGCAGCTTGTCCTTCGGCGGGAGGAGGTCCTACAATGAGCAGTTCTTC.

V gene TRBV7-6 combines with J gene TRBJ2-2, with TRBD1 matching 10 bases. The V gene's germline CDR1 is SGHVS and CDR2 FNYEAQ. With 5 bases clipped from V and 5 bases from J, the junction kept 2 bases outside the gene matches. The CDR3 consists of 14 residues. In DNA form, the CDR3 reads TGTGCCAGCAGCCTGGGACAGGGGACCGGGGAGCTGTTTTTT. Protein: CASSLGQGTGELFF.

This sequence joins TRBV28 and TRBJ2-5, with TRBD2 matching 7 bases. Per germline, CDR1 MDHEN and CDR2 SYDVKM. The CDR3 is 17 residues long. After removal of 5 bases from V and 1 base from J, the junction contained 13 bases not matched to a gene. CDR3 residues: CASSPPSRGRLQETQYF. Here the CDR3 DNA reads TGTGCCAGCAGTCCCCCTTCCCGCGGGAGACTCCAAGAGACCCAGTACTTC.

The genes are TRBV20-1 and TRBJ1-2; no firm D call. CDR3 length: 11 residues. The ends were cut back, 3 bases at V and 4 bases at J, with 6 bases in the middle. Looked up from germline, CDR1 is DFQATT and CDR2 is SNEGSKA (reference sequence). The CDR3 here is CSASVSYGYTF. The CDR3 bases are TGCAGTGCTAGCGTTAGCTATGGCTACACCTTC.

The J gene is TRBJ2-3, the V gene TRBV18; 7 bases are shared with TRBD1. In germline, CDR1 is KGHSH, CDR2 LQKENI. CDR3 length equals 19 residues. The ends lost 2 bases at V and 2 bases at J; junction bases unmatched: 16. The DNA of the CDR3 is TGTGCCAGCTCACCAGGACCTTTCGACAGGGCCCTTCCCACAGATACGCAGTATTTT. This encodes CASSPGPFDRALPTDTQYF.

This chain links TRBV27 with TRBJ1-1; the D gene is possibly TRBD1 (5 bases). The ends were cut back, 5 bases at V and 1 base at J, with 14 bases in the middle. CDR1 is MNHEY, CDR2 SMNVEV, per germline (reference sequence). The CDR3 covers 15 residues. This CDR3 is CASSLTWGGNTEAFF. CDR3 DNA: TGTGCCAGCAGTCTGACCTGGGGGGGGAACACTGAAGCTTTCTTT.